This entry features one T cell receptor (beta chain) sequence. Its antigen is unidentified. The data originate from a study of cytomegalovirus exposure and HLA in healthy donors. General study results and limits: Most TCR sequences were uncommon, yet certain public TCRs appeared in many donors. A later analysis revealed that TCR association rates differed between HLA loci, peaking at DRB1 and bottoming out at HLA-C.

With 4 bases removed from V and 6 bases from J, the gap between germline ends came to 15 bases. CDR1 SQVTM and CDR2 ANQGSEA come from the germline V gene. This CDR3 comprises 13 residues. The PCR contained 60 Vbeta and 13 Jbeta primers. TCRdb's copy holds only in-frame clones and misses some; the assay was immunoSEQ multiplex PCR. The table has about 150,000 clones, approximately 74% seen once; the top ten hold about 2.7%. Sequencing was performed on PBMCs. This TCR derives from a man between 18 and 29 years old in good health and CMV-seronegative. The V and J genes are TRBV29-1 and TRBJ1-2; TRBD1 is a possible D gene (5 bases). The CDR3 reads CSVAAGQFDGYTF. The CDR3 coding sequence is TGCAGCGTTGCGGCAGGACAATTTGATGGCTACACCTTC.